One and the same sample provided the 8 T cell receptor beta chains below, sequenced in a study of PD-1 blockade in classical Hodgkin lymphoma. The method was immunoSEQ multiplex PCR; TCRdb's version includes in-frame clones alone and lacks a portion of them. Among tens of thousands of clones listed, more than 65% were seen once. Relapse after autologous stem cell transplantation occurred in every patient, and brentuximab vedotin exposure varied. The starting material was peripheral blood mononuclear cells (PBMCs), obtained at baseline. The origin of the receptors is a human donor with classical Hodgkin lymphoma.

Only one count was recorded for this clone. The chain has TRBV9 and TRBJ2-3; 7 positions match TRBD2. The CDR3 totals 15 residues. The germline V gene encodes CDR1 SGDLS and CDR2 YYNGEE. The V segment lost 0 bases and the J segment 6 bases; nucleotides outside the gene matches: 7. CDR3 sequence reads: CASSVGRAGPDTQYF. DNA for the CDR3: TGTGCCAGCAGCGTAGGTCGAGCGGGACCCGATACGCAGTATTTT.

The chain's CDR3 is CASSRHRLNTEAFF. CDR3 nucleotides: TGTGCCAGCAGTAGACATCGGCTAAACACTGAAGCTTTCTTT. The chain couples TRBV27 to TRBJ1-1; D remains unclear. V gave up 5 bases and J gave up 2 bases, with 12 bases separating them. Germline CDR1 MNHEY, CDR2 SMNVEV (reference sequence). This CDR3 is built from 14 residues.

The chain combines TRBV20-1 with TRBJ2-5, with TRBD2 matching 7 bases. The CDR3 is made up of 10 amino acids. Germline V CDR1 and CDR2: DFQATT, SNEGSKA (reference sequence). Trimming took 5 bases from V and 14 from J; bases not matched to a gene: 8. The CDR3 loop is CSAWTRIEYF. The CDR3 bases are TGCAGTGCTTGGACTAGGATTGAATACTTC.

The chain employs TRBV4-1 and TRBJ2-7; TRBD1 is a possible D gene (5 bases). Germline CDR1 is MGHRA and CDR2 is YSYEKL. V was clipped by 1 base and J by 3 bases, with 10 bases between them. The CDR3 totals 14 residues. CDR3 in DNA: TGCGCCAGCAGCCAAGGCCAGGGAAGCTACGAGCAGTACTTC. Protein sequence: CASSQGQGSYEQYF.

V usage is TRBV5-6 and J usage is TRBJ2-7; perhaps TRBD1 as D (5 bases). Germline lookup yields CDR1 SGHDT and CDR2 YYEEEE. CDR3 size: 13 residues. V gave up 6 bases and J gave up 4 bases, with 14 bases separating them. DNA for the CDR3: TGTGCCAGCACCAGAGACAGAGTGTACGAGCAGTACTTC. Translated: CASTRDRVYEQYF.

The rearrangement links TRBV15 to TRBJ2-3, with 11 nucleotides matching TRBD2. CDR3 length: 16 amino acids. The germline CDR1 and CDR2 sequences are LNHNV and YYDKDF (reference sequence). V was clipped by 0 bases and J by 4 bases; unmatched bases: 3. DNA of the CDR3: TGTGCCACCAGCAGAGAGCTAGCGGGAGGTTCAGATACGCAGTATTTT. Protein product: CATSRELAGGSDTQYF.

This chain joins TRBV6-5 and TRBJ2-3; perhaps TRBD1 as D (6 bases). There are 15 residues in the CDR3. The germline V and J ends were trimmed by 7 bases and 5 bases, with 19 bases remaining between them. Germline CDR1 and CDR2: MNHEY and SVGAGI. CDR3 DNA: TGTGCCAGCAACCCCATGGGGCAGGGGCAAGATACGCAGTATTTT. It encodes CASNPMGQGQDTQYF.

The V call is TRBV27, the J call TRBJ2-3, with D perhaps matching TRBD1 (6 bases). Germline CDR1 reads MNHEY; CDR2 reads SMNVEV (reference sequence). V was pared by 2 bases and J by 8 bases, with 8 bases between. The CDR3 consists of 12 residues. CDR3 bases: TGTGCCAGCAGTTTACAAGGGGGTACGCAGTATTTT. Protein sequence: CASSLQGGTQYF.